This T cell receptor beta chain was sequenced during a study of T cell changes during pregnancy in multiple sclerosis. V trimming: 5 bases; J trimming: 2 bases; junction bases outside the gene matches: 4. The CDR3 sequence is 15 residues long. Looked up from germline, CDR1 is SGHRS and CDR2 is YFSETQ. Only in-frame clones appear in the TCRdb table, and some are missing; sequencing was by immunoSEQ multiplex PCR. Of roughly 36,000 clones in the sample, roughly 90% are singletons; the top ten hold around 4.8%. The receptor comes from a female donor in good health, enrolled as a control in a pregnancy study. The chain joins TRBV5-1 to TRBJ1-6, with 7 positions matching TRBD1. Sequencing was performed on peripheral blood, taken in the second trimester of pregnancy. CDR3 nucleotides: TGCGCCAGCAGTCCTGACAGGGCCTATAATTCACCCCTCCACTTT. Its translation: CASSPDRAYNSPLHF.